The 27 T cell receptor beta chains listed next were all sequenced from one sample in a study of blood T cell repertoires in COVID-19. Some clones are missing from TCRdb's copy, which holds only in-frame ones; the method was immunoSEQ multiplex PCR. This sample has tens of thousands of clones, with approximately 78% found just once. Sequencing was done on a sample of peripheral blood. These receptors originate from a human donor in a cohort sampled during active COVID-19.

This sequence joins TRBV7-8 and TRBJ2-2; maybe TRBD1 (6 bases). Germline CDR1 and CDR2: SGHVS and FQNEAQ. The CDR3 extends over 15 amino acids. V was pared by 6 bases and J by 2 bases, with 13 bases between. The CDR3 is CASRIRGSNTGELFF. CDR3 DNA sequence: TGTGCCAGCAGAATCAGGGGCAGTAACACCGGGGAGCTGTTTTTT.

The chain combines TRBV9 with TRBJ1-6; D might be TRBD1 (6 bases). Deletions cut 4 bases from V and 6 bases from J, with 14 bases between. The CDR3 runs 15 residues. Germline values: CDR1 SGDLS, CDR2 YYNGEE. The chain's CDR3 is CASSPVDRPNSPLHF. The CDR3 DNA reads TGTGCCAGCAGCCCCGTGGACAGACCTAATTCACCCCTCCACTTT.

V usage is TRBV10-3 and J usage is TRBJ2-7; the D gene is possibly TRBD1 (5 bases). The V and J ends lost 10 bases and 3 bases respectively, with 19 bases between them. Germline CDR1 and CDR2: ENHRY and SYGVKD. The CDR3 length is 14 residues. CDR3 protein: CASQDTSSNYEQYF. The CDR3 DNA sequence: TGTGCCAGCCAGGACACAAGCTCCAACTACGAGCAGTACTTC.

The chain's CDR3 is CSASRGEGQPQHF. CDR3 bases: TGCAGCGCAAGTAGAGGGGAGGGTCAGCCCCAGCATTTT. The chain links TRBV29-1 to TRBJ1-5; tentative D call: TRBD1 (5 bases). V lost 7 bases to trimming and J lost 6 bases, with 16 bases between them. Germline CDR1 reads SQVTM; CDR2 reads ANQGSEA. The CDR3 runs 13 residues.

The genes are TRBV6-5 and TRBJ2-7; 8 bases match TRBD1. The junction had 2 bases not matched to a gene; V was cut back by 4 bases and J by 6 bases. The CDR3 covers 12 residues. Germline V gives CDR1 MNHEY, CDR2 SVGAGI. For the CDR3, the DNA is TGTGCCAGCAGTTGGACAGGGTTCGAGCAGTACTTC. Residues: CASSWTGFEQYF.

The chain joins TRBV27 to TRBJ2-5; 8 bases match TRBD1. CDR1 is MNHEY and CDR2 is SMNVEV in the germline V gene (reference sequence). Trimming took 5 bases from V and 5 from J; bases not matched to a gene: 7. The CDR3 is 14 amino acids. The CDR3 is CASSMETGVETQYF. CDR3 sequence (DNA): TGTGCCAGCAGTATGGAGACAGGGGTGGAGACCCAGTACTTC.

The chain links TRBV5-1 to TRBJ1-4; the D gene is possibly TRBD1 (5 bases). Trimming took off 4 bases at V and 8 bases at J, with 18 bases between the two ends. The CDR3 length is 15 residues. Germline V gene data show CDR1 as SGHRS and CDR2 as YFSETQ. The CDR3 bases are TGCGCCAGCAGCCAGGGCGGGGTTTCAAGCGAAAAACTGTTTTTT. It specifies CASSQGGVSSEKLFF.

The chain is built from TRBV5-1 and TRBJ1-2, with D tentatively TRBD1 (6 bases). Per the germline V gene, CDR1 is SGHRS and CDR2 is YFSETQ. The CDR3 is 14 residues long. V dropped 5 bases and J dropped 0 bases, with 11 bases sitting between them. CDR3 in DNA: TGCGCCAGCAGGAAGACAGGAGCTAACTATGGCTACACCTTC. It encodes CASRKTGANYGYTF. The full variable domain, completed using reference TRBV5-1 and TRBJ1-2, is KAGVTQTPRYLIKTRGQQVTLSCSPISGHRSVSWYQQTPGQGLQFLFEYFSETQRNKGNFPGRFSGRQFSNSRSEMNVSTLELGDSALYLCASRKTGANYGYTFGSGTRLTVV.

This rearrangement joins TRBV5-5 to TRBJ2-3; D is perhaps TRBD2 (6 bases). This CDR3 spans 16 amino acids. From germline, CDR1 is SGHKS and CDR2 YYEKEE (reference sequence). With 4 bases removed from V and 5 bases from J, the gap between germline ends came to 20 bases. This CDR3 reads CASSALTGGAGDTQYF. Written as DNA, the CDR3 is TGTGCCAGCAGCGCCCTTACTGGAGGGGCGGGAGATACGCAGTATTTT.

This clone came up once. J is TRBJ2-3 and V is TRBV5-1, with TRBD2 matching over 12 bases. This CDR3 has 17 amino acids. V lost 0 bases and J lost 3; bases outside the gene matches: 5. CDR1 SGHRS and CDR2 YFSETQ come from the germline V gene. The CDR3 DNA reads TGCGCCAGCAGCTTGGTAACTAGCGGGGGGTTAACAGATACGCAGTATTTT. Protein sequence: CASSLVTSGGLTDTQYF.

Written as DNA, the CDR3 is TGTGCCAGCAGCCAAGATTGGGGAGGGCCCCTCCACTTT. Amino acid sequence: CASSQDWGGPLHF. V gene TRBV3-1 (or the pseudogene TRBV3-2) combines with J gene TRBJ1-6; D call uncertain. Germline CDR1 reads LGHDT; CDR2 reads YNNKEL (reference sequence). V lost 0 bases and J lost 13, with 10 bases in between. CDR3 length equals 13 residues.

DNA for the CDR3: TGCGCCAGCAGCCGGGACAGGATCCAAGAGACCCAGTACTTC. Encoded protein: CASSRDRIQETQYF. The chain links TRBV10-1 to TRBJ2-5; 8 bases match TRBD1. Trimming removed 6 bases from V and 1 base from J; junction bases left unmatched: 4. This CDR3 has 14 amino acids. Germline V gene sequence: CDR1 WNHNN, CDR2 SYGVQD (reference sequence).

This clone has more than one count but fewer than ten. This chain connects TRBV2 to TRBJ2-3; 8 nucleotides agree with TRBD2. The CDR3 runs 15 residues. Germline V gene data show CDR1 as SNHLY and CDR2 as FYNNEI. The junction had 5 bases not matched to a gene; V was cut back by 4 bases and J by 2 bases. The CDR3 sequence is CASSGIGGATDTQYF. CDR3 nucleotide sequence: TGTGCCAGCAGTGGAATCGGGGGGGCCACAGATACGCAGTATTTT. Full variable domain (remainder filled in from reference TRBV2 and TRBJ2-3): EPEVTQTPSHQVTQMGQEVILRCVPISNHLYFYWYRQILGQKVEFLVSFYNNEISEKSEIFDDQFSVERPDGSNFTLKIRSTKLEDSAMYFCASSGIGGATDTQYFGPGTRLTVL.

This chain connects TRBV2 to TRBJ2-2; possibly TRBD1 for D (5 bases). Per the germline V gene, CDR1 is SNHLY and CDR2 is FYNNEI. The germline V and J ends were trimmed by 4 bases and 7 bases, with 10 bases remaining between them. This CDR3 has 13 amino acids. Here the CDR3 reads CASSGQLNGELFF. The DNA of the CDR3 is TGTGCCAGCAGTGGACAGCTAAACGGGGAGCTGTTTTTT.

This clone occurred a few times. The CDR3 DNA follows: TGTGCCAGCAGCCATACGACAGGGCCCGTATGGCAGTACTTC. This translates into CASSHTTGPVWQYF. The chain has TRBV7-9 and TRBJ2-7; 7 positions agree with TRBD1. This CDR3 spans 14 amino acids. Trimming at V came to 5 bases and at J to 9 bases, leaving 13 bases not matched to a gene. The germline CDR1 and CDR2 sequences are SEHNR and FQNEAQ (reference sequence).

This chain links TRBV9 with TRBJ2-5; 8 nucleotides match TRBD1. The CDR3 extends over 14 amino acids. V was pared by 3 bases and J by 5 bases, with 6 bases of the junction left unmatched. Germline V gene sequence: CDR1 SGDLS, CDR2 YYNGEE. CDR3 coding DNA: TGTGCCAGCAGCGCCGGGACAGGCGGGGAGACCCAGTACTTC. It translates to CASSAGTGGETQYF.

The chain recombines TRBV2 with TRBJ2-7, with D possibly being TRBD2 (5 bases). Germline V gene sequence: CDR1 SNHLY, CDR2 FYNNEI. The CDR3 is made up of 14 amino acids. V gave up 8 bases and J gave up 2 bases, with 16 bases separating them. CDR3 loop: CASSPGLGTYEQYF. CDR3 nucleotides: TGTGCCAGCTCCCCGGGGTTGGGGACCTACGAGCAGTACTTC.

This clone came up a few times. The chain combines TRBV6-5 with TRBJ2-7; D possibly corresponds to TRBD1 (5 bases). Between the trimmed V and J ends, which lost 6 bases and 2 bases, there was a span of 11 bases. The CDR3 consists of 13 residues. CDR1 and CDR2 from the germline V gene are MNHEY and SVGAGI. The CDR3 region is CASRQAQPYEQYF. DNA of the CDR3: TGTGCCAGCAGACAGGCGCAACCCTACGAGCAGTACTTC.

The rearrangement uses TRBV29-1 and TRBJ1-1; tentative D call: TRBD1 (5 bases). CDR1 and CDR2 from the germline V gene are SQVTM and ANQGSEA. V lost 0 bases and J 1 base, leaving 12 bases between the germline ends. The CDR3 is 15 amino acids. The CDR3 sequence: CSVEDSYTGNTEAFF. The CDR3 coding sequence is TGCAGCGTTGAAGATTCGTATACAGGGAACACTGAAGCTTTCTTT. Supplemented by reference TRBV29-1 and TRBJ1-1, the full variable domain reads SAVISQKPSRDICQRGTSLTIQCQVDSQVTMMFWYRQQPGQSLTLIATANQGSEATYESGFVIDKFPISRPNLTFSTLTVSNMSPEDSSIYLCSVEDSYTGNTEAFFGQGTRLTVV.

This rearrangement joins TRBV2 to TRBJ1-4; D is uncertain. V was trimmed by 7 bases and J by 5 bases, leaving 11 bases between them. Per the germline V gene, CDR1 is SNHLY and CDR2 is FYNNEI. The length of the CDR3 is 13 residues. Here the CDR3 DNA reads TGTGCCAGCATGAGGGAGAAAAATGAAAAACTGTTTTTT. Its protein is CASMREKNEKLFF.

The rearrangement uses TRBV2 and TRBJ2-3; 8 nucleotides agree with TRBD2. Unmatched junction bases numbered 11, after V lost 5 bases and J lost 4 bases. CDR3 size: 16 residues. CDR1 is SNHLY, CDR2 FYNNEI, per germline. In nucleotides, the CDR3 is TGTGCCAGCAGTCGTCCAGGACTAGCAGGGGCAGATACGCAGTATTTT. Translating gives CASSRPGLAGADTQYF.

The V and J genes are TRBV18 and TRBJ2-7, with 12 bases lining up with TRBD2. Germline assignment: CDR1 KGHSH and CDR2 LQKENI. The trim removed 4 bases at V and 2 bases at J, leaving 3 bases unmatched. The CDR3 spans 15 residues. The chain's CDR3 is CASSLLAGGAYEQYF. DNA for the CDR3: TGTGCCAGCTCACTACTAGCGGGGGGCGCCTACGAGCAGTACTTC.

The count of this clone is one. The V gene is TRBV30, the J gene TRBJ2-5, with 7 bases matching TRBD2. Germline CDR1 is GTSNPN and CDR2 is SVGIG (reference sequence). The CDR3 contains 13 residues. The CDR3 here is CALRYSGQETQYF. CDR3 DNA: TGTGCTCTAAGATATAGCGGGCAAGAGACCCAGTACTTC.

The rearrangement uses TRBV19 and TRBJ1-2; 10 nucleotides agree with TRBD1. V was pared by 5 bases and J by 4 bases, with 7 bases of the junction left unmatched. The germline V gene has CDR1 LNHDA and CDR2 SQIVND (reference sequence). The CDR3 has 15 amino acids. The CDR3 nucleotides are TGTGCCAGTAGTTACGGGACAGGGGACTCCTATGGCTACACCTTC. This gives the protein CASSYGTGDSYGYTF.

DNA of the CDR3: TGCGCCAGCAGTCCCGACACGAGCACAGATACGCAGTATTTT. Translation gives CASSPDTSTDTQYF. V and J are TRBV5-1 and TRBJ2-3; D not resolved. The CDR3 is 14 residues long. Deletions cut 5 bases from V and 0 bases from J, with 10 bases between. Germline V gene data show CDR1 as SGHRS and CDR2 as YFSETQ. Filled out from reference TRBV5-1 and TRBJ2-3, the complete variable domain reads KAGVTQTPRYLIKTRGQQVTLSCSPISGHRSVSWYQQTPGQGLQFLFEYFSETQRNKGNFPGRFSGRQFSNSRSEMNVSTLELGDSALYLCASSPDTSTDTQYFGPGTRLTVL.

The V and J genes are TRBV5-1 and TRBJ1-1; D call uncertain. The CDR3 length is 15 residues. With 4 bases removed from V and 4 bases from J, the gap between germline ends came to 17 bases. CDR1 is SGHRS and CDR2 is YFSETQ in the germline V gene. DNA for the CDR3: TGCGCCAGCAGCAGGTTGGGCCTTGAAGGCACTGAAGCTTTCTTT. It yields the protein CASSRLGLEGTEAFF.

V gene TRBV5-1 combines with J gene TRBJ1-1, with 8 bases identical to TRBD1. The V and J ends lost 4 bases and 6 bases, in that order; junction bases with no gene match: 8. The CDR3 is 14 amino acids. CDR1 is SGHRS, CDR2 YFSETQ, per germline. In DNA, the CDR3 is TGCGCCAGCAGCCTCGATTGGACAGGGTCTGAAGCTTTCTTT. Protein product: CASSLDWTGSEAFF.